This T cell receptor beta chain was sequenced during a study of shared clonotypes between healthy human individuals. Study summary: Samples came from a couple of female and a few male donors aged 18 to 49.

Evenly divided among several immunoSEQ plates was the genomic DNA of each subset. Sequencing was performed with immunoSEQ multiplex PCR; in TCRdb, only in-frame clones are kept and a portion is missing. Seen here are some 1,600,000 clones, 95% to 99% observed once, and the top ten hold around 0.45%. The CDR3 spans 14 residues. V lost 7 bases to trimming and J lost 2 bases; unmatched junction nucleotides: 5. The germline CDR1 and CDR2 sequences are SGHRS and YFSETQ. Study-level points and caveats: Clonotypes that were shared across four donors made up around 5% of naive CD4 clonotypes. It was the few donors that limited the genetic and exposure-history diversity represented.

On this clone itself: Its antigen is undetermined.

Material: naive CD4+ T cells sorted from blood. Regarding subset: CD45RA+ positively selected. The TCR sequence derives from a man aged 25-45 years in good health. This chain links TRBV5-1 with TRBJ2-3, with TRBD2 matching 9 bases. The CDR3 nucleotides read TGCGCCAGCTTAGCGGGAGCGGCCACAGATACGCAGTATTTT. Its protein product is CASLAGAATDTQYF.